This entry lists 19 T cell receptor beta chains sequenced from one sample in a study of cytomegalovirus exposure and HLA in healthy donors. A multiplex PCR was run with 60 Vbeta primers and 13 Jbeta primers. The table came from immunoSEQ multiplex PCR; TCRdb's copy has only in-frame clones and leaves some out. This sample has more than 110,000 clones, with approximately 80% found just once. Sequenced input: PBMCs. These receptors were obtained from a male donor in good health and CMV-seronegative.

The DNA of the CDR3 is TGTGCCAGCAGCTTAGTAGGGACAGGGTTTTCACCCCTCCACTTT. Translating gives CASSLVGTGFSPLHF. The genes are TRBV7-8 and TRBJ1-6; TRBD1 matches at 9 bases. J was trimmed by 9 bases and V by 1 base; bases with no gene match: 4. Germline-derived CDR1 and CDR2 are SGHVS and FQNEAQ. The CDR3 has 15 residues.

The CDR3 DNA sequence: TGTGCCAGCAGTGGAGGTACAGGGGGTTCCTACAATGAGCAGTTCTTC. It yields the protein CASSGGTGGSYNEQFF. V gene TRBV27 combines with J gene TRBJ2-1, with TRBD1 identical over 8 bases. The germline CDR1 and CDR2 sequences are MNHEY and SMNVEV (reference sequence). The V gene end was trimmed by 5 bases and the J gene end by 1 base; junction bases not matched to a gene: 7. The length of the CDR3 is 16 residues.

This sequence joins TRBV30 and TRBJ1-1; TRBD1 matches at 10 bases. This CDR3 is built from 16 residues. Per germline, CDR1 GTSNPN and CDR2 SVGIG (reference sequence). The V and J ends lost 7 bases and 0 bases, in that order; junction bases with no gene match: 11. The CDR3, as DNA: TGTGCCTACAGGGACAGGGGCTACTTGATGAACACTGAAGCTTTCTTT. This translates into CAYRDRGYLMNTEAFF.

This clone came up once. This chain connects TRBV6-6 to TRBJ2-7; D is undetermined. Trimming removed 2 bases at V and 0 bases at J, with 11 bases between. This CDR3 is built from 15 residues. Germline CDR1 and CDR2: MNHNY and SVGAGI (reference sequence). As DNA, the CDR3 is TGTGCCAGCAGTTACGAAGCGCGAAACTCCTACGAGCAGTACTTC. This sequence encodes CASSYEARNSYEQYF.

The chain combines TRBV6-5 with TRBJ1-1; D unclear. Trimming took 5 bases from V and 8 from J, leaving 15 bases between them. The CDR3 consists of 13 residues. Germline lookup yields CDR1 MNHEY and CDR2 SVGAGI. The CDR3 coding sequence is TGTGCCAGCAGTGAGGGCACATCTTGGGAAGCTTTCTTT. Translation: CASSEGTSWEAFF.

The sample holds a few counts of this clone. The chain uses TRBV5-8 and TRBJ1-1; D gene unclear. Germline CDR1 SGHTS, CDR2 YDEGEE. The CDR3 length is 11 residues. With 1 base removed from V and 6 bases from J, the gap between germline ends came to 4 bases. As DNA, the CDR3 is TGTGCCAGCAGCTTGCCCTCTGAAGCTTTCTTT. It yields the protein CASSLPSEAFF.

This chain uses TRBV5-1 with TRBJ2-7, with TRBD2 as a possible D gene (5 bases). Germline CDR1 and CDR2: SGHRS and YFSETQ. Trimming removed 2 bases from V and 6 bases from J, with 18 bases in between. The CDR3 sequence is 15 residues long. CDR3 sequence: CASSFTRTILVEQYF. Here the CDR3 DNA reads TGCGCCAGCAGCTTCACTAGGACGATCCTCGTCGAGCAGTACTTC. The entire variable domain, with the rest obtained from reference TRBV5-1 and TRBJ2-7, is as follows: KAGVTQTPRYLIKTRGQQVTLSCSPISGHRSVSWYQQTPGQGLQFLFEYFSETQRNKGNFPGRFSGRQFSNSRSEMNVSTLELGDSALYLCASSFTRTILVEQYFGPGTRLTVT.

This chain connects TRBV5-1 to TRBJ2-3; 8 positions match TRBD1. The V gene end was trimmed by 0 bases and the J gene end by 4 bases; junction bases not matched to a gene: 1. The germline V gene has CDR1 SGHRS and CDR2 YFSETQ. The length of the CDR3 is 14 residues. CDR3 sequence (DNA): TGCGCCAGCAGCTTGGCAGGGGGCCCAGATACGCAGTATTTT. Protein sequence: CASSLAGGPDTQYF.

This rearrangement joins TRBV5-6 to TRBJ2-4; no firm D call. CDR1 is SGHDT and CDR2 is YYEEEE in the germline V gene. CDR3 length: 14 residues. With 3 bases removed from V and 2 bases from J, the gap between germline ends came to 9 bases. CDR3 bases: TGTGCCAGCAGCTACGTAGTAACCAAAAACATTCAGTACTTC. This encodes CASSYVVTKNIQYF.

The V gene is TRBV5-1, the J gene TRBJ1-1; tentatively, D is TRBD1 (5 bases). The germline gives CDR1 SGHRS, CDR2 YFSETQ. V shed 0 bases and J shed 0 bases, with 12 bases lying between them. The CDR3 covers 16 residues. The CDR3 bases are TGCGCCAGCAGCTTGGTGGCCGACAGTTTGAACACTGAAGCTTTCTTT. Protein sequence: CASSLVADSLNTEAFF.

The rearrangement uses TRBV14 and TRBJ2-4; a possible D gene is TRBD1 (6 bases). Germline V gene sequence: CDR1 SGHDN, CDR2 FVKESK. The CDR3 totals 16 residues. Trimming shortened V by 3 bases and J by 2 bases, and 14 bases separated the two germline ends. The CDR3 coding sequence is TGTGCCAGCAGCCAGGAAACAGGGTATCCCAAAAACATTCAGTACTTC. It encodes CASSQETGYPKNIQYF. The whole variable domain, filled in from reference TRBV14 and TRBJ2-4, reads EAGVTQFPSHSVIEKGQTVTLRCDPISGHDNLYWYRRVMGKEIKFLLHFVKESKQDESGMPNNRFLAERTGGTYSTLKVQPAELEDSGVYFCASSQETGYPKNIQYFGAGTRLSVL.

This clone was seen only a few times. The rearrangement links TRBV5-5 to TRBJ1-4; 11 bases are shared with TRBD1. V trimming: 0 bases; J trimming: 1 base; junction bases outside the gene matches: 8. CDR1 and CDR2 (germline): SGHKS, YYEKEE (reference sequence). This CDR3 region has 19 residues. CDR3 sequence reads: CASSLDDWTGGQTNEKLFF. The CDR3 DNA follows: TGTGCCAGCAGCTTGGATGATTGGACAGGGGGCCAAACTAATGAAAAACTGTTTTTT.

The chain joins TRBV5-8 to TRBJ1-6; 9 bases align to TRBD1. CDR3 length: 14 residues. Germline V gene sequence: CDR1 SGHTS, CDR2 YDEGEE. With V trimmed by 0 bases and J by 13 bases, 5 bases remained unmatched. CDR3: CASSLDGQGIPLHF. In nucleotides, the CDR3 is TGTGCCAGCAGCTTGGATGGACAGGGGATTCCCCTCCACTTT. Full variable domain (remainder filled in from reference TRBV5-8 and TRBJ1-6): EAGVTQSPTHLIKTRGQQATLRCSPISGHTSVYWYQQALGLGLQFLLWYDEGEERNRGNFPPRFSGRQFPNYSSELNVNALELEDSALYLCASSLDGQGIPLHFGNGTRLTVT.

The CDR3 DNA sequence: TGTGCCAGCAGTGACCCGGCGGAGCAGTACTTC. Its protein product is CASSDPAEQYF. The chain couples TRBV25-1 to TRBJ2-5; D is unclear. Deletions cut 3 bases from V and 11 bases from J, with 10 bases between. Germline assignment: CDR1 MGHDK and CDR2 SYGVNS. The CDR3 consists of 11 residues.

This clone was counted a few times. V is TRBV18 and J is TRBJ2-1; the match to TRBD2 covers 12 bases. Germline V gene lookup returns CDR1 KGHSH and CDR2 LQKENI. CDR3 length: 15 residues. Unmatched junction bases numbered 10, after V lost 6 bases and J lost 10 bases. In nucleotides, the CDR3 is TGTGCCAGCTCTCAATCTAGCGGGGGGGCCGGCGAGCAGTTCTTC. Residues: CASSQSSGGAGEQFF.

The chain carries TRBV6-5 and TRBJ1-4; 7 bases are a match to TRBD1. CDR1 is MNHEY and CDR2 is SVGAGI in the germline V gene. This CDR3 is built from 13 residues. Trimming at V came to 6 bases and at J to 7 bases, leaving 5 bases not matched to a gene. CDR3: CASSQGTAEKLFF. Here the CDR3 DNA reads TGTGCCAGCAGCCAGGGGACAGCTGAAAAACTGTTTTTT.

The chain links TRBV5-6 to TRBJ1-1; TRBD1 is a possible D gene (6 bases). V was trimmed by 1 base and J by 4 bases, leaving 8 bases between them. CDR3 length: 13 residues. CDR1 is SGHDT and CDR2 is YYEEEE in the germline V gene. The CDR3 DNA reads as TGTGCCAGCAGCTTGAAGGGGGTCACTGAAGCTTTCTTT. Translation: CASSLKGVTEAFF. Looking up the rest from reference TRBV5-6 and TRBJ1-1 gives the full variable domain: DAGVTQSPTHLIKTRGQQVTLRCSPKSGHDTVSWYQQALGQGPQFIFQYYEEEERQRGNFPDRFSGHQFPNYSSELNVNALLLGDSALYLCASSLKGVTEAFFGQGTRLTVV.

The chain links TRBV28 to TRBJ2-5, with D tentatively TRBD1 (6 bases). The CDR3 runs 12 residues. Germline-derived CDR1 and CDR2 are MDHEN and SYDVKM. With 2 bases removed from V and 6 bases from J, the gap between germline ends came to 7 bases. CDR3 DNA sequence: TGTGCCAGCAGTTTACAGGGGAAGACCCAGTACTTC. Its protein is CASSLQGKTQYF.

The chain combines TRBV10-3 with TRBJ1-1; possible D gene TRBD1, 5 bases. In germline, CDR1 is ENHRY, CDR2 SYGVKD. This CDR3 is built from 13 residues. Trimming pared 7 bases from V and 1 base from J, leaving 10 bases between. CDR3 residues: CAITTQGNTEAFF. As DNA, the CDR3 is TGTGCCATCACCACTCAGGGGAACACTGAAGCTTTCTTT.